Listed below are T cell receptor beta chains from one sample, sequenced in a study of T cell changes during pregnancy in multiple sclerosis. Clones were read by immunoSEQ multiplex PCR, and TCRdb kept only the in-frame ones, dropping some. This sample has 60,000 to 70,000 clones, with about 90% found just once. The sample in question was peripheral blood, obtained in the third trimester of pregnancy. The receptors shown here come from a female donor in good health, enrolled as a control in a pregnancy study. The conserved cysteine and the conserved F or W are not part of the CDR3 here. D genes are given only for firm matches.

cdr3_length,d_call,v_call,j_call,cdr3_aa
12,TRBD1,TRBV11-2,TRBJ2-1,ASSLGQEYNEQF
14,TRBD1,TRBV4-3,TRBJ1-6,ASSQDSNRGNSPLH
12,NA,TRBV7-2,TRBJ1-1,ASSPRGKNTEAF
14,TRBD1,TRBV18,TRBJ1-3,ASSPPDRGLGDTIY
15,TRBD2,TRBV7-3,TRBJ2-3,ASSQFETSGATDTQY
11,TRBD1,TRBV11-3,TRBJ2-7,ASRGQEGYEQY
9,NA,TRBV20-1,TRBJ1-1,SPRVNTEAF
12,TRBD1,TRBV18,TRBJ2-7,ASSRVRGLYEQY
12,NA,TRBV27,TRBJ2-5,ASSSDFGRETQY
13,NA,TRBV7-6,TRBJ2-1,ASSGIGTLYNEQF
11,TRBD1,TRBV2,TRBJ2-2,ASSRQGRGELF
12,NA,TRBV7-2,TRBJ1-2,ASSFAAGNYGYT
12,NA,TRBV25-1,TRBJ2-5,ASSDEGGGETQY
12,TRBD1,TRBV19,TRBJ1-2,ASTGTGALYGYT
11,NA,TRBV11-2,TRBJ2-7,ASSLDLAYEQY
17,TRBD2,TRBV4-2,TRBJ2-5,ASSQDVTSGGRPQETQY
14,TRBD1,TRBV13,TRBJ1-3,ASSPSIGGIGNTIY
14,NA,TRBV18,TRBJ1-1,ASSPSLGSMNTEAF
13,TRBD1,TRBV28,TRBJ1-5,ASSFYRQGNQPQH
13,NA,TRBV4-3,TRBJ1-6,ASRTSTEINSPLH
12,TRBD1,TRBV18,TRBJ1-1,ASSRDSRGTEAF
14,TRBD2,TRBV4-3,TRBJ2-1,ASSLSGEGPYNEQF
13,TRBD2,TRBV5-1,TRBJ2-7,ASSLDAVGRGVQY
12,TRBD2,TRBV5-1,TRBJ2-1,ASSDSGTYNEQF
11,NA,TRBV9,TRBJ2-5,ASSLRAAETQY
11,NA,TRBV29-1,TRBJ2-7,SVAIGVSYEQY
14,TRBD1,TRBV28,TRBJ1-2,ASSLITGTGGRGYT
11,NA,TRBV11-2,TRBJ1-6,ASTTAHNSPLH
12,TRBD1,TRBV7-2,TRBJ1-1,ASSLGQGYTEAF
14,TRBD2,TRBV5-4,TRBJ2-4,ASSLGGGGVKNIQY
13,NA,TRBV18,TRBJ1-2,ASSSLVGQTYGYT
12,NA,TRBV5-1,TRBJ1-1,ASSPSWAGTEAF
12,NA,TRBV2,TRBJ1-3,ASSSSSSGNTIY
13,NA,TRBV7-9,TRBJ1-3,ASSRNTGQGNTIY
11,NA,TRBV5-6,TRBJ2-2,ASSWTSQGELF
13,TRBD2,TRBV5-1,TRBJ2-1,ASSLTSGGGNEQF
12,NA,TRBV7-8,TRBJ2-1,ASSLAYRDNEQF
13,NA,TRBV7-9,TRBJ1-2,ASRQDLPHPYGYT
13,NA,TRBV4-3,TRBJ2-7,ASSQDRDITTEQY
13,NA,TRBV7-3,TRBJ1-1,ASSRSQVGNTEAF
13,NA,TRBV4-1,TRBJ1-2,ASSQEVANNYGYT
12,TRBD1,TRBV30,TRBJ2-7,AWNSGQVSYEQY
13,TRBD1,TRBV27,TRBJ1-2,ASSFRGGADYGYT
12,NA,TRBV9,TRBJ2-2,ASSELSGAGELF
13,NA,TRBV4-3,TRBJ1-5,ASSQEAGVYQPQH
11,NA,TRBV28,TRBJ1-2,ASSLWQGEGYT
14,NA,TRBV4-3,TRBJ1-6,ASSQARGQGGTPLH
15,NA,TRBV4-3,TRBJ2-1,ASSQDQNGVSYNEQF
13,TRBD1,TRBV9,TRBJ1-6,ASSPRTGGNSPLH
10,NA,TRBV28,TRBJ2-7,ASSPQGYEQY
10,NA,TRBV10-3,TRBJ2-1,AISEGDNEQF
14,TRBD1,TRBV18,TRBJ1-1,ASSLGQGDMNTEAF